Listed below are T cell receptor beta chains from one sample, sequenced in a study of cytomegalovirus exposure and HLA in healthy donors. TCRdb keeps only in-frame clones here, not all; method: immunoSEQ multiplex PCR. The table shows 130,000 or so clones, with around 73% occurring only once. Sequences were obtained from PBMCs. The receptor source for this set is a female donor in good health and CMV-seronegative. Both conserved end residues are part of each CDR3. D genes are given only for firm matches. Clone size is given for some rows only: seen once, a few or many times, or a class if the clone is expanded.

TRBJ2-3	NA	TRBD2	TRBV5-4	CASSLEGRGKDTQYF	TGTGCCAGCAGCTTGGAGGGGCGGGGGAAAGATACGCAGTATTTT
TRBJ1-2	NA	NA	TRBV6-5	CASSYGQHGYTF	TGTGCCAGCAGTTATGGGCAGCATGGCTACACCTTC
TRBJ1-2	NA	TRBD1	TRBV5-4	CASTTLRDRGLGGYTF	TGTGCCAGCACCACTCTCCGGGACAGGGGGCTCGGTGGCTACACCTTC
TRBJ2-4	NA	NA	TRBV9	CASSVEAGAKNIQYF	TGTGCCAGCAGCGTAGAGGCAGGGGCCAAAAACATTCAGTACTTC
TRBJ1-5	NA	NA	TRBV27	CASSYSGVNQPQHF	TGTGCCAGCAGTTACTCAGGGGTCAATCAGCCCCAGCATTTT
TRBJ2-7	NA	TRBD2	TRBV5-8	CASSLAGLSTDEQYF	TGTGCCAGCAGCTTGGCGGGACTATCTACCGACGAGCAGTACTTC
TRBJ2-1	NA	NA	TRBV27	CASSLTANNEQFF	TGTGCCAGCAGCCTGACAGCAAACAATGAGCAGTTCTTC
TRBJ2-1	NA	TRBD1	TRBV15	CATSRDRSFYNEQFF	TGTGCCACCAGCAGGGACAGGAGCTTCTACAATGAGCAGTTCTTC
TRBJ1-1	NA	NA	TRBV4-1	CASSQDQAPDTEAFF	TGCGCCAGCAGCCAAGATCAGGCCCCGGACACTGAAGCTTTCTTT
TRBJ2-2	NA	NA	TRBV7-9	CASSFSITGELFF	TGTGCCAGCAGCTTCAGTATCACCGGGGAGCTGTTTTTT
TRBJ1-1	NA	NA	TRBV7-6	CASSSTGTLNTEAFF	TGTGCCAGCAGCTCAACCGGGACACTGAACACTGAAGCTTTCTTT
TRBJ1-2	NA	NA	TRBV4-2	CASSQVGVEGYTF	TGTGCCAGCAGCCAAGTAGGAGTAGAGGGCTACACCTTC
TRBJ2-1	once	TRBD2	TRBV28	CASKLGTSGPDEQFF	TGTGCCAGCAAATTGGGGACTAGCGGACCGGATGAGCAGTTCTTC
TRBJ2-1	few	TRBD1	TRBV13	CASSLTPGQGKDNEQFF	TGTGCCAGCAGCTTGACCCCGGGACAGGGGAAGGATAATGAGCAGTTCTTC
TRBJ1-2	NA	TRBD1	TRBV5-1	CASSLEGTGDGYTF	TGCGCCAGCAGCTTGGAAGGGACAGGGGATGGCTACACCTTC
TRBJ2-3	once	NA	TRBV5-4	CASGETTDTQYF	TGTGCCAGCGGGGAGACCACAGATACGCAGTATTTT
TRBJ2-3	NA	NA	TRBV27	CASNKAGILTSTDTQYF	TGTGCCAGCAACAAAGCGGGTATCCTCACTAGCACAGATACGCAGTATTTT
TRBJ1-5	NA	TRBD1	TRBV28	CASRSGQGSQPQHF	TGTGCCAGCAGGAGTGGACAGGGGAGCCAGCCCCAGCATTTT
TRBJ2-5	few	NA	TRBV9	CASSVGGQETQYF	TGTGCCAGCAGCGTCGGGGGTCAAGAGACCCAGTACTTC
TRBJ1-4	NA	TRBD1	TRBV28	CASRPGTDDEKLFF	TGTGCCAGCAGGCCCGGGACAGATGATGAAAAACTGTTTTTT
TRBJ1-2	NA	TRBD1	TRBV6-5	CASSYSTAGGAEGYTF	TGTGCCAGCAGTTACTCGACGGCAGGGGGCGCAGAGGGCTACACCTTC
TRBJ2-7	NA	TRBD2	TRBV7-9	CASSFPGGGSYEQYF	TGTGCCAGCAGCTTTCCCGGCGGGGGCTCCTACGAGCAGTACTTC
TRBJ2-2	NA	NA	TRBV6-5	CASSYSEGPGGELFF	TGTGCCAGCAGTTACTCGGAGGGCCCGGGGGGGGAGCTGTTTTTT
TRBJ2-1	NA	TRBD2	TRBV30	CAWSVGVAGGNEQFF	TGTGCCTGGAGTGTTGGAGTAGCGGGAGGCAATGAGCAGTTCTTC
TRBJ1-3	NA	NA	TRBV7-8	CASSLDSSGNTIYF	TGTGCCAGCAGCTTAGACAGCTCTGGAAACACCATATATTTT
TRBJ1-2	NA	TRBD1	TRBV10-3	CATRQGAGDGYTF	TGTGCCACCCGACAGGGGGCGGGTGATGGCTACACCTTC
TRBJ2-7	NA	TRBD2	TRBV7-6	CASSFEGLAGPSEQYF	TGTGCCAGCAGCTTCGAAGGACTAGCGGGACCCTCCGAGCAGTACTTC
TRBJ1-5	NA	NA	TRBV6-6	CASSPQGPGGPQHF	TGTGCCAGCAGTCCCCAGGGCCCGGGAGGCCCCCAGCATTTT
TRBJ1-1	NA	TRBD1	TRBV5-1	CASTSRGLVGWDNTEAFF	TGCGCCAGCACTTCCAGGGGGCTGGTGGGTTGGGATAACACTGAAGCTTTCTTT
TRBJ1-5	NA	TRBD1	TRBV5-6	CASSLGTGRNQPQHF	TGTGCCAGCAGCTTGGGGACAGGGCGCAATCAGCCCCAGCATTTT
TRBJ2-3	NA	NA	TRBV7-9	CASSLEVGYTDTQYF	TGTGCCAGCAGCTTAGAAGTGGGCTACACAGATACGCAGTATTTT
TRBJ2-3	NA	NA	TRBV28	CASSPRGTDTQYF	TGTGCCAGCAGCCCACGCGGGACAGATACGCAGTATTTT
TRBJ1-1	NA	NA	TRBV5-5	CASSLYGIGEAFF	TGTGCCAGCAGCTTATATGGTATCGGTGAAGCTTTCTTT
TRBJ1-5	NA	TRBD1	TRBV30	CAWDREEGNQPQHF	TGTGCCTGGGACAGGGAGGAGGGCAATCAGCCCCAGCATTTT
TRBJ2-7	NA	TRBD2	TRBV4-2	CASSPLGLAGGTTYEQYF	TGTGCCAGCAGCCCCTTGGGACTAGCGGGAGGGACGACCTACGAGCAGTACTTC
TRBJ2-5	NA	NA	TRBV28	CASSREETQYF	TGTGCCAGCAGCCGCGAAGAGACCCAGTACTTC
TRBJ2-1	few	NA	TRBV6-6	CASSSLLDSEQFF	TGTGCCAGCAGTTCCCTACTAGATAGTGAGCAGTTCTTC
TRBJ2-7	NA	TRBD2	TRBV19	CASTTGGGYEQYF	TGTGCCAGCACCACGGGAGGGGGCTACGAGCAGTACTTC
TRBJ2-1	NA	TRBD2	TRBV7-3	CASSRLAGVNNEQFF	TGTGCCAGCAGCCGACTAGCGGGGGTCAACAATGAGCAGTTCTTC
TRBJ1-5	NA	NA	TRBV30	CAWSGDKGGQPQHF	TGTGCCTGGAGTGGGGACAAAGGCGGTCAGCCCCAGCATTTT
TRBJ1-1	NA	NA	TRBV9	CASSHGQKNTEAFF	TGTGCCAGCAGCCACGGACAGAAGAACACTGAAGCTTTCTTT
TRBJ1-3	NA	NA	TRBV28	CASYESDRSSGNTIYF	TGTGCCAGCTACGAATCGGACAGATCCTCTGGAAACACCATATATTTT
TRBJ1-5	few	NA	TRBV30	CAGGPRGLGPQHF	TGTGCTGGGGGACCACGGGGGTTGGGGCCCCAGCATTTT
TRBJ2-3	NA	TRBD1	TRBV28	CASRERTGYTDTQYF	TGTGCCAGCAGGGAGAGGACAGGGTACACAGATACGCAGTATTTT
TRBJ1-5	NA	TRBD1	TRBV10-3	CAISGGQGVAQPQHF	TGTGCCATCAGTGGGGGACAGGGAGTGGCTCAGCCCCAGCATTTT
TRBJ2-2	NA	NA	TRBV11-1	CASSPFPAGPNTGELFF	TGTGCCAGCAGTCCTTTTCCCGCGGGACCGAACACCGGGGAGCTGTTTTTT
TRBJ1-2	NA	NA	TRBV7-2	CASSPNGGYYGYTF	TGTGCCAGCAGCCCAAACGGAGGATACTATGGCTACACCTTC
TRBJ1-2	NA	TRBD1	TRBV7-3	CASSSEHRTGYGYTF	TGTGCCAGCAGCTCAGAACACCGGACAGGGTATGGCTACACCTTC
TRBJ2-7	NA	TRBD2	TRBV7-2	CASSLGGGAYEQYF	TGTGCCAGCAGCTTAGGCGGGGGGGCCTACGAGCAGTACTTC
TRBJ1-1	NA	NA	TRBV28	CASRSQGRGTEAFF	TGTGCCAGCAGGTCGCAGGGGCGCGGGACTGAAGCTTTCTTT
TRBJ2-6	NA	NA	TRBV11-3	CASSPAGSGANVLTF	TGTGCCAGCAGCCCAGCAGGCTCTGGGGCCAACGTCCTGACTTTC
TRBJ1-4	NA	TRBD1	TRBV5-1	CASSLSGGNEKLFF	TGCGCCAGCAGCTTGTCAGGGGGTAATGAAAAACTGTTTTTT
TRBJ2-1	NA	TRBD2	TRBV7-6	CASSLGAGTGNEQFF	TGTGCCAGCAGCTTAGGAGCGGGAACGGGAAATGAGCAGTTCTTC
TRBJ2-1	NA	TRBD1	TRBV19	CASSIGATGYNEQFF	TGTGCCAGTAGTATCGGGGCGACAGGGTACAATGAGCAGTTCTTC
TRBJ1-1	NA	NA	TRBV19	CASSTGGFGVTMNTEAFF	TGTGCCAGTAGCACGGGGGGTTTCGGGGTTACCATGAACACTGAAGCTTTCTTT
TRBJ1-2	NA	NA	TRBV5-6	CASSVTMQGHDGYTF	TGTGCCAGCAGCGTAACAATGCAGGGTCACGATGGCTACACCTTC
TRBJ1-1	NA	TRBD1	TRBV28	CASSLLDRVGTEAFF	TGTGCCAGCAGTTTACTCGACAGGGTAGGGACTGAAGCTTTCTTT
TRBJ2-1	NA	TRBD2	TRBV29-1	CSAPLAGGTANEQFF	TGCAGCGCCCCACTAGCGGGAGGGACCGCCAATGAGCAGTTCTTC
TRBJ1-2	NA	NA	TRBV6-5	CASHVGGGYGYTF	TGTGCCAGCCACGTGGGGGGAGGGTATGGCTACACCTTC